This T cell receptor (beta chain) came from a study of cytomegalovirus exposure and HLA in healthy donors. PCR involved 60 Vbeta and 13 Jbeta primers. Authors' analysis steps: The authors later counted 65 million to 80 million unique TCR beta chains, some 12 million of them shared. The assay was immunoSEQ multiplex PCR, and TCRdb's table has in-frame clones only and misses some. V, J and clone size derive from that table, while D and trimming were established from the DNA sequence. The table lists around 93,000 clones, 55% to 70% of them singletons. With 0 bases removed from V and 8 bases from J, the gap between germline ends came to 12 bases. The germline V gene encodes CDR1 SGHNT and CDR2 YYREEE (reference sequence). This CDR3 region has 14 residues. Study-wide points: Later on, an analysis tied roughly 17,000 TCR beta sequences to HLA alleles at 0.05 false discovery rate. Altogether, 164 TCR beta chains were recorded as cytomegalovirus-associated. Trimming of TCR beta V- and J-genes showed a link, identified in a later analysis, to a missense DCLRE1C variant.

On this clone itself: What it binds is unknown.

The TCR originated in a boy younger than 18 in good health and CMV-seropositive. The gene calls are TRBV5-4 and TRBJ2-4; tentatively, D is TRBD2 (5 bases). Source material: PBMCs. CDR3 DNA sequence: TGTGCCAGCAGCTTGGTCCGGGGTAAGGACATTCAGTACTTC. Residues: CASSLVRGKDIQYF.